This passage covers 32 T cell receptor beta chains from one sample sequenced in a study of prognosis after radiotherapy for stage I lung cancer. By two-round multiplex PCR, the TCR beta CDR3 was amplified from genomic DNA. The use of primers specific to each TRBV and TRBJ gene characterized first-round PCR. TCRdb passed the multiplex PCR reads through MiXCR, listing each CDR3 protein once. The top ten hold around a fifth of the sample, which has 20,000 to 30,000 distinct CDR3 sequences, roughly 40% seen once. Sample: PBMCs, taken before or after stereotactic body radiation therapy (not recorded which). The receptors come from a donor aged 50 or older with non-small cell lung cancer.

There are many counts of this clonotype. The genes are TRBV20-1 and TRBJ2-7; 10 positions match TRBD2. The CDR3 has 14 residues. The germline gives CDR1 DFQATT, CDR2 SNEGSKA (reference sequence). The V gene end was trimmed by 0 bases and the J gene end by 5 bases; junction bases not matched to a gene: 4. The CDR3 protein is CSARESGRGNEQYF. CDR3 nucleotide sequence: TGCAGTGCTAGAGAAAGCGGGAGGGGGAACGAGCAGTACTTC.

This clonotype was found many times. CDR3 bases: TGTGCCAGCAGCTCCTTTTTAGGTAACAGAAACACTGAAGCTTTCTTT. Translating gives CASSSFLGNRNTEAFF. The genes are TRBV11-2 and TRBJ1-1; D remains ambiguous. Per the germline V gene, CDR1 is SGHAT and CDR2 is FQNNGV. The CDR3 contains 16 residues. Trimming pared 4 bases from V and 2 bases from J, leaving 17 bases between.

This clonotype came up many times. The gene calls are TRBV5-1 and TRBJ2-6; D is perhaps TRBD1 or TRBD2 (5 bases each). Trimming shortened V by 3 bases and J by 2 bases, and 12 bases separated the two germline ends. From germline, CDR1 is SGHRS and CDR2 YFSETQ. This CDR3 is 16 amino acids long. The DNA of the CDR3 is TGCGCCAGCAGCTCCACGGGGCTCGCTGGGGCCAACGTCCTGACTTTC. This sequence encodes CASSSTGLAGANVLTF.

This clonotype was detected ten times or more. The V gene is TRBV12-3 or TRBV12-4, the J gene TRBJ2-1; possible D gene TRBD2, 6 bases. With 8 bases removed from V and 8 bases from J, the gap between germline ends came to 19 bases. This CDR3 comprises 14 residues. CDR3 sequence reads: CASLRRGPGHEQFF. CDR3 in DNA: TGTGCCAGCCTGAGGCGGGGTCCTGGACATGAGCAGTTCTTC.

This clonotype has at least ten counts. V usage is TRBV3-1 and J usage is TRBJ2-5, with 8 bases that match TRBD2. Looked up from germline, CDR1 is LGHDT and CDR2 is YNNKEL (reference sequence). The CDR3 has 21 amino acids. With V trimmed by 1 base and J by 4 bases, 23 bases remained unmatched. In nucleotides, the CDR3 is TGTGCCAGCAGCCAAGCCCTCCCTCAACTGGCGGGAGGATGGGGTCGAGAGACCCAGTACTTC. Amino acids: CASSQALPQLAGGWGRETQYF.

As for this clonotype: A much larger clone lies a single base off, so this may be a read error. The chain couples TRBV7-9 to TRBJ2-1; D is unclear. Per germline, CDR1 SEHNR and CDR2 FQNEAQ (reference sequence). The CDR3 has 14 amino acids. Trimming removed 3 bases from V and 7 bases from J, with 13 bases in between. This chain's CDR3 is CASSFQVGRNEQFF. CDR3 DNA sequence: TGTGCCAGCAGCTTCCAGGTAGGTCGGAATGAGCAGTTCTTC.

The chain combines TRBV2 with TRBJ2-3, with D perhaps TRBD2 (5 bases). V dropped 1 base and J dropped 8 bases, with 19 bases sitting between them. CDR1 and CDR2 from the germline V gene are SNHLY and FYNNEI. The CDR3 length is 16 residues. CDR3 bases: TGTGCCAGCAGTGAAGTGGTGCTAGCTGGAGCGGTTACGCAGTATTTT. Translated, it gives CASSEVVLAGAVTQYF.

V is TRBV6-2 or TRBV6-3 and J is TRBJ1-2; D not resolved. Per the germline V gene, CDR1 is MNHEY and CDR2 is SVGEGT. V lost 6 bases and J lost 8, with 10 bases in between. The CDR3 is 11 residues long. In nucleotides, the CDR3 is TGTGCCAGCAGCTACCTAACGGGCTACACCTTC. It encodes CASSYLTGYTF.

This clonotype was counted many times. V is TRBV12-3 or TRBV12-4 and J is TRBJ2-5, with 7 bases matching TRBD1. Germline trimming cut 5 bases from V and 5 bases from J; bases unmatched to any gene: 11. The CDR3 is 15 amino acids. The CDR3 region is CASSRSTQGVETQYF. The CDR3 bases are TGTGCCAGCAGTCGCTCGACCCAGGGGGTGGAGACCCAGTACTTC.

This clonotype appeared once. Its ends do not fully match the called genes, so a read error is possible. The chain carries TRBV6-2 or TRBV6-3 and TRBJ2-2; weak D call: TRBD1 (6 bases). Germline values: CDR1 MNHEY, CDR2 SVGEGT. This CDR3 contains 14 residues. The CDR3: CASSQQGNNGELFF. The CDR3 DNA sequence: TGTGCCAGCAGCCAACAGGGAAACAACGGGGAGCTGTTTTTT.

As regards this clonotype: A far larger clone lies a single base away; this is likely a read error. This chain links TRBV7-4 with TRBJ2-7; D ambiguous. Germline V gives CDR1 SGHVT, CDR2 SQSDAQ. V shed 3 bases and J shed 1 base, with 10 bases lying between them. The CDR3 has 14 amino acids. The DNA for the CDR3 is TGTGCCAGCAGCTTCTTGTGGGCGTCCTACGAGCAGTACTTC. Translation gives CASSFLWASYEQYF.

This clonotype has at least ten counts. The chain links TRBV5-1 to TRBJ2-3; 9 positions agree with TRBD1. The V and J ends lost 4 bases and 1 base, in that order; junction bases with no gene match: 7. CDR3 length: 16 residues. The V gene's germline CDR1 is SGHRS and CDR2 YFSETQ. This CDR3 reads CASSHGTGRGTDTQYF. The CDR3 DNA reads TGCGCCAGCAGCCATGGGACAGGGCGAGGCACAGATACGCAGTATTTT.

The rearrangement links TRBV6-2 or TRBV6-3 to TRBJ2-7; 10 positions match TRBD2. With 5 bases clipped from V and 3 bases from J, the junction kept 4 bases outside the gene matches. CDR3 length equals 14 residues. The germline CDR1 and CDR2 sequences are MNHEY and SVGEGT. The CDR3 is CASSERTSGYEQYF. CDR3 DNA: TGTGCCAGCAGTGAAAGGACTAGCGGCTACGAGCAGTACTTC.

This clonotype was observed at least ten times. The rearrangement joins TRBV3-1 to TRBJ2-7; TRBD1 might be the D (5 bases). Trimming stripped 3 bases from V and 6 bases from J, with 12 bases between. Germline CDR1 reads LGHDT; CDR2 reads YNNKEL (reference sequence). This CDR3 is 13 amino acids long. The CDR3 here is CASSHRTRGEQYF. The CDR3 nucleotides are TGTGCCAGCAGCCATAGGACAAGGGGCGAGCAGTACTTC.

On this clonotype itself: With a much larger clone just one base away, this may be a read error. The chain uses TRBV6-1 and TRBJ2-4; D is unclear. This CDR3 region has 11 residues. In germline, CDR1 is MNHNS, CDR2 SASEGT. Trimming left V 10 bases short and J 3 bases short, with 7 bases between. The CDR3 loop reads CATPDKNIQYF. The CDR3 DNA sequence: TGTGCCACCCCAGACAAAAACATTCAGTACTTC.

This clonotype was counted ten times or more. The rearrangement links TRBV11-3 to TRBJ2-7; the D gene is possibly TRBD2 (6 bases). The CDR3 spans 16 residues. Trimming left V 4 bases short and J 6 bases short, with 22 bases between. Germline lookup yields CDR1 SGHNT and CDR2 YENEEA. CDR3 in amino acids: CASSSAGSSGEGEQYF. Here the CDR3 DNA reads TGTGCCAGCAGCTCCGCCGGAAGTTCGGGAGAAGGCGAGCAGTACTTC.

In regard to this clonotype: Germline is not matched at one junction end, which may reflect a read error. V usage is TRBV6-1 and J usage is TRBJ1-5; 7 bases line up with TRBD1. CDR3 length equals 14 residues. Per germline, CDR1 MNHNS and CDR2 SASEGT. CDR3 amino acids: CASSRGTENQPHHF. CDR3 DNA: TGTGCCAGCAGTCGCGGGACAGAAAATCAGCCCCATCATTTT.

This sequence joins TRBV6-5 and TRBJ1-2; no definite D call. V was trimmed by 7 bases and J by 7 bases, leaving 16 bases between them. This CDR3 has 13 amino acids. Germline CDR1 reads MNHEY; CDR2 reads SVGAGI. The CDR3 DNA is TGTGCCAGCATCCCACTCGGACGGCGTGGCTACACCTTC. Residues: CASIPLGRRGYTF.

Sample share makes this clonotype medium-sized. The V call is TRBV6-1, the J call TRBJ2-7; TRBD1 aligns across 9 bases. The CDR3 extends over 12 amino acids. V gave up 6 bases and J gave up 7 bases; unmatched junction bases: 4. Per the germline V gene, CDR1 is MNHNS and CDR2 is SASEGT. The CDR3 spells CASSGDRVEQYF. CDR3 in DNA: TGTGCCAGCAGCGGGGACAGGGTGGAGCAGTACTTC.

A word on this clonotype: A far larger clone is one nucleotide away, so this likely arose from a read error. The chain employs TRBV6-5 and TRBJ1-2; D is undetermined. Trimming removed 6 bases from V and 5 bases from J, with 16 bases in between. Per germline, CDR1 MNHEY and CDR2 SVGAGI. The CDR3 has 14 amino acids. This CDR3 is CASSHRTGMYGYTF. CDR3 nucleotide sequence: TGTGCCAGCAGCCATCGGACGGGAATGTATGGCTACACCTTC.

The table lists this clonotype with a few counts. A far more abundant clone sits one base away, making this likely a read error. V and J are TRBV7-9 and TRBJ2-1; 13 nucleotides line up with TRBD2. The trim removed 5 bases at V and 10 bases at J, leaving 14 bases unmatched. The germline CDR1 and CDR2 sequences are SEHNR and FQNEAQ (reference sequence). The CDR3 length is 17 residues. The CDR3 loop is CASSPESRTSGRDEQFF. CDR3 DNA: TGTGCCAGCAGCCCCGAGAGTCGGACTAGCGGGAGAGACGAGCAGTTCTTC.

This clonotype was seen many times. This chain connects TRBV20-1 to TRBJ2-7; 9 nucleotides agree with TRBD2. The germline gives CDR1 DFQATT, CDR2 SNEGSKA (reference sequence). The J segment lost 6 bases and the V segment lost 0 bases, leaving 12 bases of the junction unmatched. There are 16 residues in the CDR3. The CDR3 protein is CSARELGAGGRAEQYF. CDR3 in DNA: TGCAGTGCTAGAGAATTGGGAGCGGGAGGCCGCGCCGAGCAGTACTTC.

This clonotype showed up many times. The chain employs TRBV25-1 and TRBJ2-5, with 9 nucleotides matching TRBD2. The CDR3 runs 15 residues. Germline trimming cut 10 bases from V and 5 bases from J; bases unmatched to any gene: 14. The germline V gene encodes CDR1 MGHDK and CDR2 SYGVNS. The CDR3 here is CATQWGGRVGETQYF. The CDR3 bases are TGTGCCACCCAGTGGGGCGGGAGGGTGGGGGAGACCCAGTACTTC.

The genes are TRBV20-1 and TRBJ2-7, with 7 bases fitting TRBD2. CDR1 is DFQATT and CDR2 is SNEGSKA in the germline V gene (reference sequence). The CDR3 runs to 11 residues. V gave up 6 bases and J gave up 7 bases; unmatched junction bases: 6. The CDR3 loop is CSASTSVEQYF. The CDR3 DNA follows: TGCAGTGCCTCTACTAGCGTAGAGCAGTACTTC.

The chain couples TRBV5-1 to TRBJ2-1; 8 bases line up with TRBD2. Germline CDR1 is SGHRS and CDR2 is YFSETQ. The V gene end was trimmed by 1 base and the J gene end by 3 bases; junction bases not matched to a gene: 0. This CDR3 has 14 amino acids. Here the CDR3 DNA reads TGCGCCAGCAGCTTGACTAGCGGCTACAATGAGCAGTTCTTC. Translating it yields CASSLTSGYNEQFF.

The chain uses TRBV20-1 and TRBJ2-5; D may be TRBD1 or TRBD2 (6 bases each). Trimming pared 0 bases from V and 7 bases from J, leaving 21 bases between. Germline V gives CDR1 DFQATT, CDR2 SNEGSKA (reference sequence). This CDR3 comprises 16 residues. CDR3 amino acids: CSARDHAGGPRWTQYF. The CDR3 DNA reads TGCAGTGCTAGAGACCACGCCGGGGGCCCAAGGTGGACCCAGTACTTC.

This clonotype was observed a single time. A far larger clone is one base from this, pointing to a likely read error. This chain connects TRBV6-4 to TRBJ1-2; tentatively, D is TRBD1 (5 bases). V was shortened by 5 bases and J by 9 bases, with 10 bases between the two germline ends. The CDR3 is 11 amino acids. The germline CDR1 and CDR2 sequences are MRHNA and SNTAGT. CDR3 loop: CASSYDSCYTF. For the CDR3, the DNA is TGTGCCAGCAGTTACGACAGTTGCTACACCTTC.

This clonotype was observed once. A clone one base away is much larger, so this may be a read error. This chain uses TRBV28 with TRBJ1-1, with no clear D. This CDR3 has 14 amino acids. CDR1 and CDR2 from the germline V gene are MDHEN and SYDVKM. V was clipped by 6 bases and J by 2 bases, with 13 bases between them. The CDR3 reads CASSHKPVNTEAFF. The CDR3 region has the DNA TGTGCCAGCAGCCACAAGCCGGTCAACACTGAAGCTTTCTTT.

In its sample, this clonotype was seen a few times. This chain uses TRBV6-1 with TRBJ1-2; tentatively, D is TRBD1 (5 bases). CDR1 and CDR2 from the germline V gene are MNHNS and SASEGT. Trimming removed 8 bases at V and 8 bases at J, with 15 bases between. The CDR3 is made up of 12 amino acids. The CDR3: CASSAGAVGYTF. The CDR3 nucleotides read TGTGCCAGCTCAGCCGGGGCAGTCGGCTACACCTTC.

This clonotype was seen many times. This chain uses TRBV27 with TRBJ2-7; weak D call: TRBD2 (6 bases). CDR1 is MNHEY and CDR2 is SMNVEV in the germline V gene (reference sequence). Trimming stripped 2 bases from V and 0 bases from J, with 23 bases between. The CDR3 extends over 19 amino acids. CDR3 nucleotides: TGTGCCAGCAGTTTAACGGGGTGGAGGGGAGAACGAAGCTCCTACGAGCAGTACTTC. As protein: CASSLTGWRGERSSYEQYF.

The rearrangement links TRBV6-1 to TRBJ2-1, with D possibly TRBD1 on 5 matching bases. CDR1 is MNHNS, CDR2 SASEGT, per germline. Trimming cost V 5 bases and J 7 bases, with 15 bases left between them. CDR3 size: 14 residues. CDR3 region: CASSRTRCLNEQFF. CDR3 in DNA: TGTGCCAGCAGTCGGACACGGTGTTTGAATGAGCAGTTCTTC.

There are many counts of this clonotype. The chain has TRBV20-1 and TRBJ2-3; 14 bases align to TRBD2. Germline trimming cut 6 bases from V and 1 base from J; bases unmatched to any gene: 3. Germline CDR1 and CDR2: DFQATT and SNEGSKA (reference sequence). The CDR3 covers 15 residues. CDR3 nucleotide sequence: TGCAGTGCCGGGACTAGCGGGAGAGGCACAGATACGCAGTATTTT. Encoded protein: CSAGTSGRGTDTQYF.